This entry lists 27 T cell receptor beta chains sequenced from one sample in a study of T-cell memory formation after mild COVID-19. MiXCR was run by TCRdb on the 5' RACE reads, yielding one entry per CDR3 protein. The profile shows 130,000 to 150,000 distinct CDR3 sequences, 15% to 20% of them singletons. The specimen sequenced was PBMCs or a T cell subset sorted from them (not recorded which). The receptor source for this set is an adult woman who had mild COVID-19 (a few samples of this study predate the infection). Cell type and time point are not known.

The V gene is TRBV24-1, the J gene TRBJ2-2, with a tentative D call TRBD2 (5 bases). The ends were cut back, 3 bases at V and 7 bases at J, with 14 bases in the middle. The germline V gene encodes CDR1 KGHDR and CDR2 SFDVKD. The CDR3 has 15 amino acids. In nucleotides, the CDR3 is TGTGCCACCAGTGATATGATACGGGAAGGCGGGGAGCTGTTTTTT. It translates to CATSDMIREGGELFF.

The chain joins TRBV29-1 to TRBJ2-7, with 7 bases lining up with TRBD1. CDR3 length equals 17 residues. Germline trimming cut 7 bases from V and 3 bases from J; bases unmatched to any gene: 21. Per germline, CDR1 SQVTM and CDR2 ANQGSEA. The CDR3 DNA is TGCAGCGCCTCCCCCCCGCTTAACCCGGGACAGCTCTACGAGCAGTACTTC. Its translation is CSASPPLNPGQLYEQYF.

This clonotype was counted a few times. The J gene is TRBJ2-3, the V gene TRBV11-3; 8 nucleotides match TRBD2. V was pared by 0 bases and J by 5 bases, with 4 bases of the junction left unmatched. Per germline, CDR1 SGHNT and CDR2 YENEEA. The CDR3 spans 15 residues. This chain's CDR3 is CASSLEGLAGDTQYF. The CDR3 DNA reads TGTGCCAGCAGCTTAGAAGGGCTAGCGGGAGATACGCAGTATTTT. The variable domain in full, completed from reference TRBV11-3 and TRBJ2-3, reads EAGVVQSPRYKIIEKKQPVAFWCNPISGHNTLYWYLQNLGQGPELLIRYENEEAVDDSQLPKDRFSAERLKGVDSTLKIQPAELGDSAVYLCASSLEGLAGDTQYFGPGTRLTVL.

This clonotype was observed a handful of times. The rearrangement uses TRBV7-8 and TRBJ2-6, with 9 nucleotides matching TRBD1. The trim removed 8 bases at V and 2 bases at J, leaving 1 base unmatched. Germline V gene lookup returns CDR1 SGHVS and CDR2 FQNEAQ. The CDR3 contains 14 residues. The CDR3 DNA reads as TGTGCCAGCCGACAGGGGGCTGGGGCCAACGTCCTGACTTTC. This codes for CASRQGAGANVLTF.

The chain joins TRBV7-9 to TRBJ2-7; no firm D call. CDR3 length: 13 residues. V was shortened by 6 bases and J by 7 bases, with 16 bases between the two germline ends. CDR1 and CDR2 (germline): SEHNR, FQNEAQ (reference sequence). The CDR3 sequence: CASRHRVGEEQYF. As DNA, the CDR3 is TGTGCCAGCAGACATCGGGTAGGCGAAGAGCAGTACTTC.

The sample holds many counts of this clonotype. The chain employs TRBV6-5 and TRBJ2-5; TRBD2 is a possible D gene (5 bases). V lost 0 bases and J lost 2, with 13 bases in between. The CDR3 consists of 16 residues. From germline, CDR1 is MNHEY and CDR2 SVGAGI. The CDR3 sequence: CASSYSRGLRQETQYF. The CDR3 nucleotides read TGTGCCAGCAGTTACTCCCGAGGGCTTCGGCAAGAGACCCAGTACTTC.

This clonotype appeared a few times. The chain joins TRBV5-8 to TRBJ2-1; a weak D match, TRBD2 (6 bases). Germline V gives CDR1 SGHTS, CDR2 YDEGEE. This CDR3 has 15 residues. V lost 4 bases, J lost 8 bases, and 19 bases lay in between. The DNA for the CDR3 is TGTGCCAGCAGCCCCTGGGGAGCGGGTAGCCATGAGCAGTTCTTC. This gives the protein CASSPWGAGSHEQFF. The whole variable domain, filled in from reference TRBV5-8 and TRBJ2-1, reads EAGVTQSPTHLIKTRGQQATLRCSPISGHTSVYWYQQALGLGLQFLLWYDEGEERNRGNFPPRFSGRQFPNYSSELNVNALELEDSALYLCASSPWGAGSHEQFFGPGTRLTVL.

This chain uses TRBV5-1 with TRBJ1-2; D perhaps matches TRBD1 (6 bases). V was trimmed by 3 bases and J by 4 bases, leaving 16 bases between them. This CDR3 contains 15 residues. The germline V gene has CDR1 SGHRS and CDR2 YFSETQ. This chain's CDR3 is CASSSNPTGSYGYTF. DNA of the CDR3: TGCGCCAGCAGCTCAAACCCGACAGGTTCCTATGGCTACACCTTC.

V gene TRBV6-5 combines with J gene TRBJ1-1, with 7 bases aligning to TRBD1. This CDR3 region has 11 residues. In germline, CDR1 is MNHEY, CDR2 SVGAGI. Trimming took 5 bases from V and 11 from J; bases not matched to a gene: 5. The CDR3 nucleotides are TGTGCCAGCAGTAAAGGGGGCTGGGCTTTCTTT. It encodes CASSKGGWAFF.

This sequence joins TRBV20-1 and TRBJ2-2, with D unresolved. From germline, CDR1 is DFQATT and CDR2 SNEGSKA (reference sequence). The CDR3 totals 13 residues. The ends were cut back, 3 bases at V and 5 bases at J, with 10 bases in the middle. CDR3 nucleotides: TGCAGTGCTAGGGCGGTGGTGACCGGGGAGCTGTTTTTT. Its protein is CSARAVVTGELFF.

This clonotype was seen a few times. The gene calls are TRBV7-9 and TRBJ2-1; D unresolved. Trimming pared 4 bases from V and 5 bases from J, leaving 9 bases between. The CDR3 contains 13 residues. Germline CDR1 and CDR2: SEHNR and FQNEAQ (reference sequence). CDR3 coding DNA: TGTGCCAGCAGCTCCCGCGGAGACAATGAGCAGTTCTTC. Translating it yields CASSSRGDNEQFF. The whole variable domain, filled in from reference TRBV7-9 and TRBJ2-1, reads DTGVSQNPRHKITKRGQNVTFRCDPISEHNRLYWYRQTLGQGPEFLTYFQNEAQLEKSRLLSDRFSAERPKGSFSTLEIQRTEQGDSAMYLCASSSRGDNEQFFGPGTRLTVL.

This clonotype was counted a few times. The chain uses TRBV24-1 and TRBJ2-1; 7 bases agree with TRBD1. Germline CDR1 and CDR2: KGHDR and SFDVKD. The CDR3 length is 15 residues. Trimming cost V 6 bases and J 0 bases; bases outside gene matches: 4. The CDR3 nucleotides are TGTGCCACCAGTCTAGGGGGCAGCTCCTACAATGAGCAGTTCTTC. This codes for CATSLGGSSYNEQFF.

This clonotype was found a few times. This sequence joins TRBV7-2 and TRBJ2-2; weak D call: TRBD2 (6 bases). This CDR3 spans 16 amino acids. V was trimmed by 3 bases and J by 0 bases, leaving 11 bases between them. Germline V lookup: CDR1 SGHTA, CDR2 FQGNSA. The CDR3, as DNA: TGTGCCAGCAGCTTTACCGGGACTTCGAACACCGGGGAGCTGTTTTTT. Translating it yields CASSFTGTSNTGELFF. Based on the CDR3 plus reference TRBV7-2 and TRBJ2-2, the full variable domain is GAGVSQSPSNKVTEKGKDVELRCDPISGHTALYWYRQSLGQGLEFLIYFQGNSAPDKSGLPSDRFSAERTGGSVSTLTIQRTQQEDSAVYLCASSFTGTSNTGELFFGEGSRLTVL.

This clonotype was counted between two and nine times. The CDR3 DNA reads TGTGCCAGCAGCCACGGGGGGGGATACAATGAGCAGTTCTTC. It specifies CASSHGGGYNEQFF. The rearrangement uses TRBV11-1 and TRBJ2-1; TRBD2 matches 8 bases. J was trimmed by 4 bases and V by 5 bases; bases with no gene match: 4. Germline CDR1 reads SGHAT; CDR2 reads FQDESV (reference sequence). The CDR3 spans 14 residues. The full variable domain, in which reference TRBV11-1 and TRBJ2-1 provide the parts outside the CDR3, is EAEVAQSPRYKITEKSQAVAFWCDPISGHATLYWYRQILGQGPELLVQFQDESVVDDSQLPKDRFSAERLKGVDSTLKIQPAELGDSAMYLCASSHGGGYNEQFFGPGTRLTVL.

This rearrangement joins TRBV2 to TRBJ2-3; 9 nucleotides line up with TRBD2. The junction had 9 bases not matched to a gene; V was cut back by 3 bases and J by 2 bases. Looked up from germline, CDR1 is SNHLY and CDR2 is FYNNEI. This CDR3 has 17 residues. The CDR3 reads CASSDTGLARITDTQYF. For the CDR3, the DNA is TGTGCCAGCAGTGACACTGGACTAGCGAGAATCACAGATACGCAGTATTTT. The full variable domain, with the rest looked up from reference TRBV2 and TRBJ2-3, is EPEVTQTPSHQVTQMGQEVILRCVPISNHLYFYWYRQILGQKVEFLVSFYNNEISEKSEIFDDQFSVERPDGSNFTLKIRSTKLEDSAMYFCASSDTGLARITDTQYFGPGTRLTVL.

This chain joins TRBV6-5 and TRBJ2-5; D assignment may be TRBD1 or TRBD2 (5 bases each). V was pared by 5 bases and J by 2 bases, with 12 bases between. From germline, CDR1 is MNHEY and CDR2 SVGAGI. The CDR3 length is 14 residues. This CDR3 reads CASSPRDAQETQYF. The CDR3 nucleotides are TGTGCCAGCAGTCCCCGGGACGCACAAGAGACCCAGTACTTC.

This rearrangement joins TRBV3-1 to TRBJ1-5; no clear D. This CDR3 is 12 amino acids long. The V gene lost 2 bases and the J gene lost 5 bases, with 4 bases spanning the gap. Germline CDR1 reads LGHDT; CDR2 reads YNNKEL (reference sequence). CDR3 in DNA: TGTGCCAGCAGCCAAACCGATCAGCCCCAGCATTTT. Its protein is CASSQTDQPQHF.

This clonotype has only a few counts. This chain joins TRBV14 and TRBJ2-7, with unresolved D. This CDR3 comprises 11 residues. CDR1 is SGHDN and CDR2 is FVKESK in the germline V gene. Trimming removed 2 bases from V and 4 bases from J, with 3 bases in between. The CDR3 spells CASSQPYEQYF. CDR3 DNA sequence: TGTGCCAGCAGCCAACCATACGAGCAGTACTTC.

The rearrangement uses TRBV6-6 and TRBJ2-3, with 11 bases aligning to TRBD2. Germline V lookup: CDR1 MNHNY, CDR2 SVGAGI (reference sequence). The V gene end was trimmed by 6 bases and the J gene end by 3 bases; junction bases not matched to a gene: 5. This CDR3 has 15 residues. The DNA of the CDR3 is TGTGCCAGCAGCAGACTAGCGGGGAGGACAGATACGCAGTATTTT. It encodes CASSRLAGRTDTQYF.

The CDR3 sequence: CASSLNSPDTGELFF. CDR3 sequence (DNA): TGTGCCAGCAGCCTAAATTCGCCGGACACCGGGGAGCTGTTTTTT. This chain links TRBV12-3 or TRBV12-4 with TRBJ2-2; D is undetermined. V was cut by 6 bases and J by 3 bases, with 14 bases left in between. The CDR3 spans 15 residues.

The chain recombines TRBV7-6 with TRBJ2-5; possibly TRBD1 or TRBD2 for D (5 bases each). V shed 5 bases and J shed 1 base, with 14 bases lying between them. Germline CDR1 reads SGHVS; CDR2 reads FNYEAQ. The CDR3 is 15 amino acids. The chain's CDR3 is CASSRPGTSQETQYF. In DNA, the CDR3 is TGTGCCAGCAGCCGACCGGGGACCAGCCAAGAGACCCAGTACTTC.

This clonotype came up many times. This chain joins TRBV5-1 and TRBJ2-3; unclear D gene. Germline CDR1 reads SGHRS; CDR2 reads YFSETQ. The CDR3 totals 14 residues. V gave up 0 bases and J gave up 4 bases, with 9 bases separating them. The CDR3 loop reads CASSLAGGADTQYF. The DNA of the CDR3 is TGCGCCAGCAGCTTGGCCGGCGGCGCAGATACGCAGTATTTT.

The chain has TRBV5-5 and TRBJ2-7; possibly TRBD1 or TRBD2 for D (6 bases each). V was pared by 4 bases and J by 2 bases, with 19 bases between. In germline, CDR1 is SGHKS, CDR2 YYEKEE (reference sequence). The CDR3 spans 16 residues. The CDR3: CASSGGEGGAPYEQYF. DNA for the CDR3: TGTGCCAGCAGCGGCGGTGAGGGGGGAGCCCCCTACGAGCAGTACTTC.

Only a few counts were recorded for this clonotype. The chain combines TRBV19 with TRBJ2-7; no clear D. V lost 5 bases, J lost 3 bases, and 11 bases lay in between. The CDR3 length is 13 residues. Germline V gives CDR1 LNHDA, CDR2 SQIVND (reference sequence). The CDR3 region has the DNA TGTGCCAGTAGTGTCGGAGACTTCTACGAGCAGTACTTC. It yields the protein CASSVGDFYEQYF.

Only a few counts were recorded for this clonotype. The chain joins TRBV5-1 to TRBJ1-5; D unresolved. V lost 0 bases, J lost 2 bases, and 9 bases lay in between. CDR1 and CDR2 (germline): SGHRS, YFSETQ. The CDR3 has 15 amino acids. CDR3 coding DNA: TGCGCCAGCAGCTTGGATGGGAAAGGCAATCAGCCCCAGCATTTT. Translating gives CASSLDGKGNQPQHF.

Ten or more counts support this clonotype. The CDR3 DNA reads as TGTGCCAGCAGCTTAGGGCTGCGCACAGATACGCAGTATTTT. This translates into CASSLGLRTDTQYF. The chain employs TRBV7-3 and TRBJ2-3, with D uncertain. Germline-derived CDR1 and CDR2 are SGHTA and FQGTGA. The CDR3 runs 14 residues. Trimming removed 2 bases at V and 1 base at J, with 7 bases between.

This clonotype was recorded a few times. The V gene is TRBV11-3, the J gene TRBJ2-1; D possibly corresponds to TRBD2 (5 bases). The length of the CDR3 is 15 residues. V gave up 7 bases and J gave up 1 base, with 14 bases separating them. Germline V CDR1 and CDR2: SGHNT, YENEEA. This CDR3 reads CASTDPGSSYNEQFF. The DNA for the CDR3 is TGTGCCAGCACCGACCCGGGAAGTTCCTACAATGAGCAGTTCTTC.